One TCR beta chain is described in this entry. The ends lost 4 bases at V and 4 bases at J; junction bases unmatched: 10. This CDR3 has 15 amino acids. Germline CDR1 reads SGHNT; CDR2 reads YYREEE (reference sequence). Patients from Seattle were sampled longitudinally, starting during active infection. This sample is drawn from a study of blood T cell repertoires in COVID-19. This table comes from immunoSEQ multiplex PCR, and its TCRdb copy is limited to in-frame clones, with some not included. The sample consists of a few hundred thousand clones, 89% of them appearing once. This chain links TRBV5-4 with TRBJ2-5; 7 bases are shared with TRBD2. Sequencing input: peripheral blood. The TCR comes from a woman aged 30 to 39 with COVID-19, enrolled during active disease. CDR3 region: CASSGRDSLPETQYF. The DNA for the CDR3 is TGTGCCAGCAGCGGGAGGGACTCGTTGCCAGAGACCCAGTACTTC.